Reported below is one T cell receptor (delta chain). This clone was counted only a few times. Its antigen is still unknown. TCRdb lists the protein of a much larger clone for this DNA, which differs at residue 15, so this is likely a read error; the protein given here is translated from the DNA itself. Library construction relied on RT-PCR. Sequencing was carried out with an Illumina MiSeq. TCRdb reran clone calling on the public reads with CATT; rows sharing one DNA sequence were then combined. The sample data list approximately 3,000 delta-chain clones, and around 5% of these were observed just once. The ten biggest clones cover 10% to 12% of the sample. The sample originates from a study of gamma-delta T cells after stem cell transplantation listed by TCRdb under 2016. Taken from cysteine to phenylalanine, the CDR3 has 17 residues. This entry keeps only the CDR3 DNA: 51 bases, framed from base 1. From the germline V gene, CDR1 is GEAIGNYY and CDR2 is EKD.

This receptor was obtained from a human donor. It is not recorded whose cells these are; they may come from a transplant donor. Sequencing used gamma-delta T cells. The chain couples TRDV2 to TRDJ1; 12 central bases correspond to TRDD3. CDR3 reads: CACDKLGDTGGTDKPIF. The nucleotides read TGTGCCTGTGACAAACTGGGGGATACCGGAGGGACCGATAAACCCATCTTT.